This T cell receptor (beta chain) stems from a study of shared clonotypes between healthy human individuals. A word on this clone: The antigen is undetermined.

Germline V gene sequence: CDR1 MNHNS, CDR2 SASEGT. The CDR3 is 13 residues long. Trimming took off 3 bases at V and 3 bases at J, with 9 bases between the two ends. Assay: immunoSEQ multiplex PCR; the TCRdb copy retains only in-frame clones and omits some. The table records roughly 2.5 million clones, approximately 90% of them present only once. Overall study results and limits: Generation probabilities of non-shared clonotypes were lower (relative to those shared by all four donors). Tissues were not sampled, only blood, and their repertoires likely differ. It was observed that around 5% of naive CD4 clonotypes were shared across several donors.

The TCR comes from a man younger than 35 in good health. This chain uses TRBV6-1 with TRBJ2-7, with D perhaps matching TRBD1 or TRBD2 (6 bases each). The sample taken for sequencing was naive CD4+ T cells sorted from blood. This sample's subset: CD45RA+ positively selected. The DNA of the CDR3 is TGTGCCAGCAGTGAGGGGGGCGACTACGAGCAGTACTTC. This sequence encodes CASSEGGDYEQYF.